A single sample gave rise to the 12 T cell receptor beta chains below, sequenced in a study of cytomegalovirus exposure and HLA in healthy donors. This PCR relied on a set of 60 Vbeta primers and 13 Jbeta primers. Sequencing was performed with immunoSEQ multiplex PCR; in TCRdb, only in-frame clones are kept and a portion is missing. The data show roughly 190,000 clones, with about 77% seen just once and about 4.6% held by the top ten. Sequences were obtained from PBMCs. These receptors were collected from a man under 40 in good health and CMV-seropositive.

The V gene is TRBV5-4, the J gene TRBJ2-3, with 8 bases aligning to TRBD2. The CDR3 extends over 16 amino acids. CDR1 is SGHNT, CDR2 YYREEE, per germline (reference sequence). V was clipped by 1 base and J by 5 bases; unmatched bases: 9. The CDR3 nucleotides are TGTGCCAGCAGCTTGTCAATTAGCGGGATAGAAGATACGCAGTATTTT. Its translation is CASSLSISGIEDTQYF.

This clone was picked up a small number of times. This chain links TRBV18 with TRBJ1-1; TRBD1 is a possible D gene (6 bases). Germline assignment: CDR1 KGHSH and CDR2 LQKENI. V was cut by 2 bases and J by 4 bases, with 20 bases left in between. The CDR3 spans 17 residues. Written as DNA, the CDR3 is TGTGCCAGCTCACCAAACAGGGTGCCCGAGGGTCTCACTGAAGCTTTCTTT. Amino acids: CASSPNRVPEGLTEAFF.

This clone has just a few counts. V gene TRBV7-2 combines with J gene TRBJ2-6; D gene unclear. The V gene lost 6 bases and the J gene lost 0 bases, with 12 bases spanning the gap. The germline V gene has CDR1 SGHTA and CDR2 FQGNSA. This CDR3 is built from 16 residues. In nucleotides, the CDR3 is TGTGCCAGCAGGGGTGGGCACCCCTCTGGGGCCAACGTCCTGACTTTC. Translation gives CASRGGHPSGANVLTF.

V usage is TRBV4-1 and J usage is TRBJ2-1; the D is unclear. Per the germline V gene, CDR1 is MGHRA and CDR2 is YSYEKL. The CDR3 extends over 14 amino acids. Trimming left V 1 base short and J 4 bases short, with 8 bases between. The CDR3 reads CASSQGQAYNEQFF. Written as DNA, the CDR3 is TGCGCCAGCAGCCAAGGGCAGGCTTACAATGAGCAGTTCTTC.

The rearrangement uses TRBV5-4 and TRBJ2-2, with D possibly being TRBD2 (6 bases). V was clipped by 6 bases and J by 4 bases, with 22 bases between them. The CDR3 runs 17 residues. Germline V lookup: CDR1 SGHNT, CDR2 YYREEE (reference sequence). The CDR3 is CASTVSGGLAGTGELFF. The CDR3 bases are TGTGCCAGCACCGTATCCGGGGGACTTGCGGGCACCGGGGAGCTGTTTTTT. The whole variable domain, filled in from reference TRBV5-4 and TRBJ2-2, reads ETGVTQSPTHLIKTRGQQVTLRCSSQSGHNTVSWYQQALGQGPQFIFQYYREEENGRGNFPPRFSGLQFPNYSSELNVNALELDDSALYLCASTVSGGLAGTGELFFGEGSRLTVL.

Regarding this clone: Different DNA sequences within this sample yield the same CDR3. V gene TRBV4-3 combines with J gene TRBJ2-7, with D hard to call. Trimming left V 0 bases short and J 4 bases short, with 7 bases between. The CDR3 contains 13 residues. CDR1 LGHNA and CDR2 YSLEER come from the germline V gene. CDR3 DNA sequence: TGCGCCAGCAGCCAAGATCGCGGTTACGAGCAGTACTTC. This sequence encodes CASSQDRGYEQYF.

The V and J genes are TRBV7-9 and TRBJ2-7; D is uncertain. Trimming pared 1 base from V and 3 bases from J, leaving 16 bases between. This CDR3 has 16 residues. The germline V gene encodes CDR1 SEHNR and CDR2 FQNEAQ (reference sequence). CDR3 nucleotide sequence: TGTGCCAGCAGCTTAGGGTCAGGAATGATCAACTACGAGCAGTACTTC. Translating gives CASSLGSGMINYEQYF.

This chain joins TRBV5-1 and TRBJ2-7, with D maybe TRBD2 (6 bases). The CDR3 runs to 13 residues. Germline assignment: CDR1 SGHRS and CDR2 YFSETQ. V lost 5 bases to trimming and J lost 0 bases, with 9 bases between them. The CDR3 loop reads CASSYGSSYEQYF. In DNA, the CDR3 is TGCGCCAGCAGTTACGGGAGCTCCTACGAGCAGTACTTC.

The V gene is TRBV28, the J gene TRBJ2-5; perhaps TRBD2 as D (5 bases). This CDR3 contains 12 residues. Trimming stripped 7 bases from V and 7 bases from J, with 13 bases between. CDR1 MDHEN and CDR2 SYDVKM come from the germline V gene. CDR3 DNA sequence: TGTGCCAGCATGGTAGAGGGAAGGACCCAGTACTTC. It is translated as CASMVEGRTQYF.

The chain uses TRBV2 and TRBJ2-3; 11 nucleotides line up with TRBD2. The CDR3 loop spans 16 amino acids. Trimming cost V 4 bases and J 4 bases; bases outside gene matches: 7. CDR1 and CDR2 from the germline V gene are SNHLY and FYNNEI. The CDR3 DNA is TGTGCCAGCAGTGGCCTAGCGGGGGGATGGTCAGATACGCAGTATTTT. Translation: CASSGLAGGWSDTQYF.

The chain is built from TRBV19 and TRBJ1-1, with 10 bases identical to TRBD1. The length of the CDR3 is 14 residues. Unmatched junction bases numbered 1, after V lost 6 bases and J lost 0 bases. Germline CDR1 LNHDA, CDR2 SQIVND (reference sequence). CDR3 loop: CASRDRGLNTEAFF. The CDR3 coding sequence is TGTGCCAGTAGGGACAGGGGGTTGAACACTGAAGCTTTCTTT. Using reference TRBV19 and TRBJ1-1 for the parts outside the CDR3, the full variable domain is DGGITQSPKYLFRKEGQNVTLSCEQNLNHDAMYWYRQDPGQGLRLIYYSQIVNDFQKGDIAEGYSVSREKKESFPLTVTSAQKNPTAFYLCASRDRGLNTEAFFGQGTRLTVV.

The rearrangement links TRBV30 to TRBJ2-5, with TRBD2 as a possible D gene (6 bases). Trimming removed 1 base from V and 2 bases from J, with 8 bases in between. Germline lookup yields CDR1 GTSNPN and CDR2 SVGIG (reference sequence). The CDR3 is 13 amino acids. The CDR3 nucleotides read TGTGCCTGGAGTGGCGGGGTACAAGAGACCCAGTACTTC. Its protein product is CAWSGGVQETQYF.